This TCR beta chain appears in the sequencing data of a study of T-cell memory formation after mild COVID-19. Study details: TCR clusters showed largely donor specificity.

This clonotype was found many times. Its specificity is unknown. Study-wide findings and caveats: There was a balanced CD4/CD8 profile in clones contracting day 15 to 85, and later expanders leaned CD4+. Cross-reactive memory seemingly joined, as some responding clones were found in pre-infection memory.

One entry per CDR3 protein results from TCRdb running MiXCR on the 5' RACE reads. The sample has approximately 150,000 distinct CDR3 sequences, about 14% seen once; the top ten hold roughly 15%. Sequencing was carried out using PBMCs or a T cell subset sorted from them (not recorded which). The clonotype comes from an adult woman who had mild COVID-19 (a few samples of this study predate the infection). Cell type and time point are not known.

The CDR3 DNA reads TGTGCCAGCAGCCCTAATCCGGGCAAGGAGTTCTTC. Amino acids: CASSPNPGKEFF. The chain joins TRBV7-9 to TRBJ2-1; D remains unclear. Germline values: CDR1 SEHNR, CDR2 FQNEAQ (reference sequence). V lost 5 bases and J lost 14, with 16 bases in between. This CDR3 is 12 amino acids long.